A single T cell receptor (beta chain) is shown here with its context. The sample belongs to a study of blood T cell repertoires in COVID-19. Study at large: The analysed material was cDNA or gDNA that came from T cells, B-cell-depleted T cells, or PBMCs.

The V gene's germline CDR1 is SGHRS and CDR2 YFSETQ. V was cut by 4 bases and J by 3 bases, with 16 bases left in between. The length of the CDR3 is 15 residues. Original data processing: Using reference gene primer amplification, nucleated cell counts were estimated. Method: immunoSEQ multiplex PCR; TCRdb's copy keeps in-frame clones and lacks some. For V, J and clone size, that table is used; D and trimming come from the DNA. This sample carries 43,000 or so clones, roughly nine tenths of them seen once, and the ten largest clones take 16%. The sample comprised peripheral blood. The source is a man between 60 and 75 years old with active or convalescent COVID-19. The chain combines TRBV5-1 with TRBJ1-1; D is perhaps TRBD1 (5 bases). The CDR3 DNA reads as TGCGCCAGCAGCCTGCGGCAGGGTCAGGACACTGAAGCTTTCTTT. It codes for CASSLRQGQDTEAFF.